This T cell receptor beta chain was observed in a study of CD8+ T cells in alopecia areata. Extraction and reverse transcription of RNA yielded cDNA as the sequencing template. Sequencing was performed with immunoSEQ multiplex PCR; in TCRdb, only in-frame clones are kept and a portion is missing. The table has hundreds of thousands of clones, roughly two thirds seen once. Germline lookup yields CDR1 PRHDT and CDR2 FYEKMQ (reference sequence). With 6 bases removed from V and 7 bases from J, the gap between germline ends came to 13 bases. The CDR3 consists of 13 residues. This clonotype was obtained from a human donor with alopecia areata. The source material was CD4+ T cells sorted from blood, sampled at week 0. This rearrangement joins TRBV13 to TRBJ2-1, with D possibly being TRBD1 or TRBD2 (5 bases each). The CDR3 region has the DNA TGTGCCAGCAGTTACGAGTGGGGGAATGAGCAGTTCTTC. It yields the protein CASSYEWGNEQFF.